The 7 T cell receptor beta chains in this list originate from one sample, sequenced in a study of blood T cell repertoires in COVID-19. This table comes from immunoSEQ multiplex PCR, and its TCRdb copy is limited to in-frame clones, with some not included. This table holds around 460,000 clones, 80% to 90% found once. The material sequenced was peripheral blood. Source of these receptors: a man aged 18 to 35 with COVID-19, enrolled during active disease.

This clone was seen only a few times. This CDR3 is also generated by other DNA sequences in the sample. This chain links TRBV18 with TRBJ2-2; possibly TRBD2 for D (7 bases). The CDR3 is made up of 16 amino acids. Germline-derived CDR1 and CDR2 are KGHSH and LQKENI. Trimming removed 0 bases from V and 3 bases from J, with 11 bases in between. The chain's CDR3 is CASSPPGGRDTGELFF. The CDR3 DNA is TGTGCCAGCTCACCACCCGGGGGGCGAGACACCGGGGAGCTGTTTTTT.

As for this clone: Other DNA sequences within the sample encode an identical CDR3. The rearrangement joins TRBV2 to TRBJ1-2; 8 bases match TRBD1. The junction had 0 bases not matched to a gene; V was cut back by 1 base and J by 2 bases. Germline loops: CDR1 SNHLY, CDR2 FYNNEI. CDR3 length: 14 amino acids. CDR3 sequence: CASSEDRGNYGYTF. In DNA form, the CDR3 reads TGTGCCAGCAGTGAAGACAGGGGGAACTATGGCTACACCTTC.

The J gene is TRBJ2-3, the V gene TRBV18; possible D gene TRBD2, 5 bases. Trimming took off 0 bases at V and 2 bases at J, with 9 bases between the two ends. Germline loops: CDR1 KGHSH, CDR2 LQKENI. This CDR3 region has 15 residues. The CDR3 sequence is CASSPPPSFTDTQYF. The DNA of the CDR3 is TGTGCCAGCTCACCACCCCCTAGCTTCACAGATACGCAGTATTTT. Filled out from reference TRBV18 and TRBJ2-3, the complete variable domain reads NAGVMQNPRHLVRRRGQEARLRCSPMKGHSHVYWYRQLPEEGLKFMVYLQKENIIDESGMPKERFSAEFPKEGPSILRIQQVVRGDSAAYFCASSPPPSFTDTQYFGPGTRLTVL.

The rearrangement joins TRBV5-1 to TRBJ2-1; D is possibly TRBD2 (6 bases). Trimming cost V 2 bases and J 8 bases, with 8 bases left between them. Germline values: CDR1 SGHRS, CDR2 YFSETQ. CDR3 size: 12 residues. For the CDR3, the DNA is TGCGCCAGCAGCTTCGGGGAGGATGAGCAGTTCTTC. Protein product: CASSFGEDEQFF.

This rearrangement joins TRBV25-1 to TRBJ2-7; TRBD2 matches at 13 bases. There are 16 residues in the CDR3. CDR1 is MGHDK and CDR2 is SYGVNS in the germline V gene. The trim removed 2 bases at V and 3 bases at J, leaving 4 bases unmatched. The CDR3: CASSETSGRALYEQYF. The CDR3 nucleotides read TGTGCCAGCAGTGAAACTAGCGGGAGGGCCCTCTACGAGCAGTACTTC.

The chain carries TRBV2 and TRBJ1-1, with D maybe TRBD1 (5 bases). V was clipped by 1 base and J by 3 bases, with 9 bases between them. The CDR3 spans 14 residues. The V gene's germline CDR1 is SNHLY and CDR2 FYNNEI. The CDR3 nucleotides read TGTGCCAGCAGTGAAGGGGGGGGAGACACTGAAGCTTTCTTT. This encodes CASSEGGGDTEAFF.

The chain joins TRBV5-1 to TRBJ2-2; 8 nucleotides match TRBD2. The CDR3 has 16 residues. The J segment lost 0 bases and the V segment lost 2 bases, leaving 3 bases of the junction unmatched. The germline V gene encodes CDR1 SGHRS and CDR2 YFSETQ. DNA of the CDR3: TGCGCCAGCAGCTTAAGCGGGGGCTCGAACACCGGGGAGCTGTTTTTT. It encodes CASSLSGGSNTGELFF.